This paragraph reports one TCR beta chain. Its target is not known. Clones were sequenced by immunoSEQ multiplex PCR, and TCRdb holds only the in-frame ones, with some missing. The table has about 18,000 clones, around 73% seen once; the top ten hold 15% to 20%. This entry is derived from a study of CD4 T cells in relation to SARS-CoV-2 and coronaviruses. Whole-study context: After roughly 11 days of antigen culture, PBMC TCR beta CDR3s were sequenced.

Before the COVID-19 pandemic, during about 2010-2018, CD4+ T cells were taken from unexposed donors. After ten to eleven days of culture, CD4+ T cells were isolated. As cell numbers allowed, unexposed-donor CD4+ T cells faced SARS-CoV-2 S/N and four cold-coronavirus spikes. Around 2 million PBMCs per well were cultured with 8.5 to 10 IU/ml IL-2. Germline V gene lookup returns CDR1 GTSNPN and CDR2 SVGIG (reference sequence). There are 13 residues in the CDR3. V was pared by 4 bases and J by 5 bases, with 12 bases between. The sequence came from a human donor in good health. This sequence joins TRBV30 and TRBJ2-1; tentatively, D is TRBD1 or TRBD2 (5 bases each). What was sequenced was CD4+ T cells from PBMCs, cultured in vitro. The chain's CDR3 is CAWTGRNDNEQFF. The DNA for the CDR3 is TGTGCCTGGACGGGGCGGAACGACAATGAGCAGTTCTTC.